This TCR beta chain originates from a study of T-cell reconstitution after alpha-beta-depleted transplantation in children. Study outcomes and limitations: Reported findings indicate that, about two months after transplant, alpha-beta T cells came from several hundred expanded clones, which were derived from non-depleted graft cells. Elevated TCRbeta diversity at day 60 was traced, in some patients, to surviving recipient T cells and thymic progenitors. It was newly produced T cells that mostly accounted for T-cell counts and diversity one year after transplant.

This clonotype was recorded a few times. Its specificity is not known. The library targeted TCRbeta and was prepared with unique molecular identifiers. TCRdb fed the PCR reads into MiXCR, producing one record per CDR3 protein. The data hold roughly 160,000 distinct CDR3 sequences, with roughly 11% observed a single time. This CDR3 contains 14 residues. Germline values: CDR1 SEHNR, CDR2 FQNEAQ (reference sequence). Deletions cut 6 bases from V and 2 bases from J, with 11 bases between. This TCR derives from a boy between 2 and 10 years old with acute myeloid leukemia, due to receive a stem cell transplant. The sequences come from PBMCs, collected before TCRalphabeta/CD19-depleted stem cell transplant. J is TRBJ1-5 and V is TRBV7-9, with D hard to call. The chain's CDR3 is CASSPAQGNQPQHF. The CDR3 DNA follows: TGTGCCAGCAGTCCCGCCCAGGGCAATCAGCCCCAGCATTTT.